The 15 T cell receptor beta chains presented below share a single source sample, sequenced in a study of blood T cells in healthy people across ages. A second about 7 to 11 cycle PCR used barcoded and J-beta primers. TCRdb passed the 5' RACE reads through MiXCR, listing each CDR3 protein once. The sample consists of roughly 700,000 distinct CDR3 sequences, around 48% of them appearing once. Sample: blood. The receptors were gathered from a woman in her sixties in good health.

This chain uses TRBV20-1 with TRBJ1-2; tentative D call: TRBD1 (5 bases). Germline CDR1 is DFQATT and CDR2 is SNEGSKA (reference sequence). The CDR3 is 14 amino acids. The germline V and J ends were trimmed by 3 bases and 1 base, with 12 bases remaining between them. The CDR3 reads CSARGENSNYGYTF. In DNA, the CDR3 is TGCAGTGCTAGGGGGGAGAACAGTAACTATGGCTACACCTTC.

This sequence joins TRBV7-3 and TRBJ1-5, with TRBD1 as a possible D gene (5 bases). Trimming cost V 1 base and J 4 bases, with 8 bases left between them. The CDR3 length is 14 residues. Germline V gene lookup returns CDR1 SGHTA and CDR2 FQGTGA. The CDR3 is CASSLMGGNQPQHF. As DNA, the CDR3 is TGTGCCAGCAGCTTAATGGGGGGGAATCAGCCCCAGCATTTT.

This clonotype was seen only a few times. The rearrangement links TRBV3-1 to TRBJ1-4, with D maybe TRBD1 (5 bases). Per the germline V gene, CDR1 is LGHDT and CDR2 is YNNKEL (reference sequence). V was cut by 8 bases and J by 7 bases, with 11 bases left in between. CDR3 length: 12 amino acids. CDR3 loop: CASSRRGEKLFF. The CDR3 DNA reads TGTGCCAGCTCACGAAGGGGTGAAAAACTGTTTTTT.

The chain has TRBV12-3 or TRBV12-4 and TRBJ2-5, with 7 bases that match TRBD1. V lost 7 bases and J lost 3; bases outside the gene matches: 17. The CDR3 consists of 17 residues. For the CDR3, the DNA is TGTGCCAGCAAGTTCCAATTGACGGCGACAGGGAAAGAGACCCAGTACTTC. Translation: CASKFQLTATGKETQYF.

The chain combines TRBV5-1 with TRBJ2-3, with 8 positions matching TRBD1. This CDR3 has 17 residues. Losses at the gene ends were 4 bases for V and 1 base for J; bases not matched to a gene: 11. Germline V lookup: CDR1 SGHRS, CDR2 YFSETQ. CDR3 sequence: CASSGARETGGTDTQYF. The CDR3 DNA follows: TGCGCCAGCAGCGGAGCCCGCGAGACAGGGGGCACAGATACGCAGTATTTT.

This clonotype came up many times. One end of the junction does not line up with germline, which may come from a read error. The rearrangement links TRBV12-3 or TRBV12-4 to TRBJ1-1, with 7 positions matching TRBD1. There are 14 residues in the CDR3. The CDR3 DNA sequence: TGTGCCAGCAGCTTAGGGCAGGGGGGCACTGAAGCTTTCTTT. Translation: CASSLGQGGTEAFF.

This clonotype was seen more than once but under ten times. This rearrangement joins TRBV6-6 to TRBJ2-1; TRBD1 aligns across 8 bases. This CDR3 has 11 residues. CDR1 and CDR2 (germline): MNHNY, SVGAGI (reference sequence). J gave up 15 bases and V 7 bases, and 8 bases lay outside the gene matches. DNA of the CDR3: TGTGCCAGCACCGACAGGGGAAGACGGTTCTTC. This encodes CASTDRGRRFF.

The CDR3 DNA reads TGCAGTGCTAGAGACGGGAGCCGAGGAACCGAGCAGTACTTC. This codes for CSARDGSRGTEQYF. The V gene is TRBV20-1, the J gene TRBJ2-7; D may be TRBD2 (6 bases). Trimming shortened V by 0 bases and J by 6 bases, and 15 bases separated the two germline ends. The CDR3 has 14 amino acids. Germline values: CDR1 DFQATT, CDR2 SNEGSKA (reference sequence).

This chain joins TRBV6-1 and TRBJ2-7; D may correspond to TRBD1 or TRBD2 (5 bases each). With the DNA end fitting TRBJ2-4 better, the J assignment may be wrong. The CDR3 extends over 18 amino acids. CDR1 is MNHNS and CDR2 is SASEGT in the germline V gene. CDR3 sequence: CASSPTAGTAITKNIQYF. The DNA for the CDR3 is TGTGCCAGCAGCCCTACCGCCGGGACGGCCATTACAAAAAACATTCAGTACTTC.

The chain carries TRBV6-2 or TRBV6-3 and TRBJ1-6, with D perhaps TRBD1 (5 bases). The CDR3 runs to 16 residues. Germline V gene data show CDR1 as MNHEY and CDR2 as SVGEGT. Trimming pared 0 bases from V and 9 bases from J, leaving 15 bases between. The CDR3, as DNA: TGTGCCAGCAGTTACTCGCCAGGGCGAAGCAGTTCACCCCTCCACTTT. It translates to CASSYSPGRSSSPLHF.

The V and J genes are TRBV20-1 and TRBJ2-1; D is unresolved. Deletions cut 6 bases from V and 3 bases from J, with 6 bases between. The CDR3 is 11 amino acids. Germline assignment: CDR1 DFQATT and CDR2 SNEGSKA (reference sequence). The CDR3 sequence is CSAGNYNEQFF. The DNA of the CDR3 is TGCAGTGCCGGAAACTACAATGAGCAGTTCTTC.

Note on this clonotype: A junction boundary mismatches the germline segment, possibly from a read error. V usage is TRBV7-9 and J usage is TRBJ1-5, with 10 bases fitting TRBD1. Germline V gene data show CDR1 as SEHNR and CDR2 as FQNEAQ (reference sequence). The CDR3 contains 17 residues. The CDR3 coding sequence is TGTGCCAACAGCTTAGCCCTAGGGACAGGGGCTAATCAGCCCCAGCATTTT. This sequence encodes CANSLALGTGANQPQHF.

V usage is TRBV3-1 and J usage is TRBJ2-5; 10 bases agree with TRBD1. Germline V gives CDR1 LGHDT, CDR2 YNNKEL (reference sequence). This CDR3 has 16 amino acids. The trim removed 8 bases at V and 1 base at J, leaving 10 bases unmatched. CDR3 in DNA: TGTGCCAGCCGCAAATGGGACAGGGGTATCCAAGAGACCCAGTACTTC. Translated: CASRKWDRGIQETQYF.

V gene TRBV5-4 combines with J gene TRBJ2-5; D is unclear. Between the trimmed V and J ends, which lost 7 bases and 1 base, there was a span of 14 bases. The CDR3 runs 14 residues. Germline V gives CDR1 SGHNT, CDR2 YYREEE (reference sequence). The CDR3 coding sequence is TGTGCCAGCGCAACTGGCGGAATCCAAGAGACCCAGTACTTC. It specifies CASATGGIQETQYF.

This chain joins TRBV6-2 or TRBV6-3 and TRBJ2-6; D is possibly TRBD1 (6 bases). The CDR3 consists of 18 residues. CDR1 and CDR2 from the germline V gene are MNHEY and SVGEGT. V lost 0 bases and J lost 0, with 12 bases in between. CDR3 in amino acids: CASSYSISGASGANVLTF. DNA of the CDR3: TGTGCCAGCAGTTACTCGATCTCAGGGGCCTCTGGGGCCAACGTCCTGACTTTC.